This T cell receptor (beta chain) is from a study of cytomegalovirus exposure and HLA in healthy donors. The PCR had 60 Vbeta and 13 Jbeta primers. Sequenced by immunoSEQ multiplex PCR; TCRdb stores in-frame clones only, minus some. Counted here are some 150,000 clones, more than 70% occurring once; the ten biggest clones make up 1.5% to 2%. Findings of the study overall: Most observed TCR sequences were rare, whereas some public TCRs were detected in many donors. Certain sequence variants were highly shared and formed a cluster, and this cluster was likely a sequencing artifact.

Points on this clone: Antigen: not known.

The CDR3 has 12 residues. V dropped 0 bases and J dropped 8 bases, with 7 bases sitting between them. The germline CDR1 and CDR2 sequences are MNHEY and SVGAGI. This TCR derives from a woman aged 40-49 years in good health and CMV-seronegative. Specimen: PBMCs. J is TRBJ1-1 and V is TRBV6-5; D remains unclear. The CDR3: CASSYSGLEAFF. DNA for the CDR3: TGTGCCAGCAGTTACTCCGGTCTCGAAGCTTTCTTT.